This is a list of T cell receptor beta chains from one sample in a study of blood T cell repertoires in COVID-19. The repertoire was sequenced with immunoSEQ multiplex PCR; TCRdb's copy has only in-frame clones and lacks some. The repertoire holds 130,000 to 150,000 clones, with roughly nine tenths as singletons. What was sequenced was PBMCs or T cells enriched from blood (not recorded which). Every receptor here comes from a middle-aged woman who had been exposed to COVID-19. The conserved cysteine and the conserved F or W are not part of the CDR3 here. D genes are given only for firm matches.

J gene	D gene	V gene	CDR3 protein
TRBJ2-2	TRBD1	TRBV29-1	SVRTGGTGELF
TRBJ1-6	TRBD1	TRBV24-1	ATSDCTGTGKNSPLH
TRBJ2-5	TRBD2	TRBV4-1	ASSQDFRTSGIQETQY
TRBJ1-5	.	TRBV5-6	ASSSLPNQPQH
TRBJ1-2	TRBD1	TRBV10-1	ASSAGTAYGYT
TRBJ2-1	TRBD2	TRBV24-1	ATSESSGSENNEQF
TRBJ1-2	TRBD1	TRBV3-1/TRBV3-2	ASSQVGQGMGYGYT
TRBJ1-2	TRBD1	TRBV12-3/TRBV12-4	ASSLSGGIGYT
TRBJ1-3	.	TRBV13	ASSLNRQSGNTIY
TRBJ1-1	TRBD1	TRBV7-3	ASTQGGGDMNTEAF
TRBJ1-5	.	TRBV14	ASSQGRGKPQH
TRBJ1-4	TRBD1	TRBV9	ASSAGTGEKLF
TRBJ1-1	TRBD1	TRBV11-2	ASSSRDSDFTEAF
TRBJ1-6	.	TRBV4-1	ASSQTPGMERLNSPLH
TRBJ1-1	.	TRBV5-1	ASSFRGGNTEAF
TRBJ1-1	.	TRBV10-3	AISEQGSHTEAF
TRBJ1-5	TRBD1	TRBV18	ASSPGQGETQPQH
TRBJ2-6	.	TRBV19	ASSIIDTGANVLT
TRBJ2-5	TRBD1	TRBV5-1	ASSPGTAQETQY
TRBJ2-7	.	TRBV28	ASSQMATGRSYEQY
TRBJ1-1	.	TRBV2	ASTSQTAAF
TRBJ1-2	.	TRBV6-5	ASNRQEDGYT
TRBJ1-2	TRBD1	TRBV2	ASSGQGLIGYT
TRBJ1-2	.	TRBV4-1	ASSQGLSNYGYT
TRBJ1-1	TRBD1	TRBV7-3	ASSFGQGLDTEAF
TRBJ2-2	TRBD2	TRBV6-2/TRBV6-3	ASSWTSGGPYTGELF
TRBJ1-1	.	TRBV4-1	ASGRTLNTEAF